Listed here is a single TCR beta chain. The record originates from a study of long-term antiretroviral therapy in people with HIV. Survey-level resolution applied to immunoSEQ assay v3.0. TCRdb's table, derived via immunoSEQ multiplex PCR, lists solely in-frame clones and lacks some. Of about 27,000 clones in the sample, approximately 80% are singletons; the top ten hold 9% to 10%. CDR3 length equals 14 residues. Germline V CDR1 and CDR2: MGHDK, SYGVNS. V gave up 6 bases and J gave up 8 bases, with 19 bases separating them. The sequence came from a man aged 35-49 years with HIV. Sequences were derived from unsorted PBMCs, sampled 3 years after starting antiretroviral therapy. V gene TRBV25-1 combines with J gene TRBJ1-2, with D unresolved. Here the CDR3 DNA reads TGTGCCAGCAGCCCATTGTCACAGCTGCTGGGCTACACCTTC. Protein: CASSPLSQLLGYTF.